The 12 T cell receptor beta chains in this list originate from one sample, sequenced in a study of blood T cell repertoires in COVID-19. Generated by immunoSEQ multiplex PCR, the TCRdb table keeps only in-frame clones and is missing some. The sample yields under 250,000 clones, around four fifths seen once. The sequencing sample was made of peripheral blood. All receptors derive from a woman aged 50 to 60 with acute or convalescent COVID-19.

The chain uses TRBV5-1 and TRBJ1-2; the D is unclear. The V end was cut by 4 bases, the J end by 2 bases, with 12 bases between. Germline CDR1 and CDR2: SGHRS and YFSETQ. This CDR3 region has 14 residues. The DNA of the CDR3 is TGCGCCAGCAGCCGGACTCAACTGAACTATGGCTACACCTTC. Translation gives CASSRTQLNYGYTF.

This chain links TRBV7-8 with TRBJ2-3, with D perhaps TRBD2 (6 bases). Trimming cost V 5 bases and J 4 bases, with 19 bases left between them. CDR3 length: 16 amino acids. Per the germline V gene, CDR1 is SGHVS and CDR2 is FQNEAQ. The CDR3 sequence: CASSLPGRESADTQYF. The CDR3 nucleotides are TGTGCCAGCAGCCTTCCTGGTCGGGAGAGCGCAGATACGCAGTATTTT. The full variable domain, with the rest looked up from reference TRBV7-8 and TRBJ2-3, is GAGVSQSPRYKVAKRGQDVALRCDPISGHVSLFWYQQALGQGPEFLTYFQNEAQLDKSGLPSDRFFAERPEGSVSTLKIQRTQQEDSAVYLCASSLPGRESADTQYFGPGTRLTVL.

This chain uses TRBV15 with TRBJ2-4; 10 bases map to TRBD1. The length of the CDR3 is 16 residues. V gave up 0 bases and J gave up 7 bases; unmatched junction bases: 6. CDR1 and CDR2 from the germline V gene are LNHNV and YYDKDF (reference sequence). In nucleotides, the CDR3 is TGTGCCACCAGCAGAGATCGAGGGACAGGGGAGAACATTCAGTACTTC. This sequence encodes CATSRDRGTGENIQYF.

The rearrangement uses TRBV10-1 and TRBJ2-1; D might be TRBD2 (6 bases). The length of the CDR3 is 16 residues. Trimming left V 2 bases short and J 8 bases short, with 19 bases between. Looked up from germline, CDR1 is WNHNN and CDR2 is SYGVQD (reference sequence). The CDR3 is CASSEISGVGYDEQFF. As DNA, the CDR3 is TGCGCCAGCAGTGAGATTTCGGGAGTTGGGTACGATGAGCAGTTCTTC.

The chain has TRBV28 and TRBJ1-4; D possibly corresponds to TRBD1 (6 bases). Trimming left V 4 bases short and J 8 bases short, with 20 bases between. The CDR3 covers 16 residues. Germline V gene lookup returns CDR1 MDHEN and CDR2 SYDVKM. Here the CDR3 DNA reads TGTGCCAGCAGTTCCCCGGGGGGCCCCCGAGGGGAAAAACTGTTTTTT. Residues: CASSSPGGPRGEKLFF.

This rearrangement joins TRBV6-6 to TRBJ2-2, with 9 bases identical to TRBD2. Germline lookup yields CDR1 MNHNY and CDR2 SVGAGI (reference sequence). The V and J ends lost 2 bases and 4 bases, in that order; junction bases with no gene match: 5. CDR3 length equals 16 residues. The CDR3 DNA reads TGTGCCAGCAGTTACCCGGCGGGAGGGGGCACCGGGGAGCTGTTTTTT. Amino acid sequence: CASSYPAGGGTGELFF.

J is TRBJ2-5 and V is TRBV24-1; D unclear. The germline V gene encodes CDR1 KGHDR and CDR2 SFDVKD. The CDR3 is 10 amino acids. V lost 12 bases and J 7 bases, leaving 11 bases between the germline ends. CDR3 sequence: CAPVFVTQYF. The DNA for the CDR3 is TGTGCCCCAGTTTTTGTGACCCAGTACTTC.

The rearrangement joins TRBV2 to TRBJ2-4; D is perhaps TRBD2 (5 bases). Germline assignment: CDR1 SNHLY and CDR2 FYNNEI. CDR3 length: 14 amino acids. Trimming stripped 6 bases from V and 0 bases from J, with 9 bases between. CDR3 DNA: TGTGCCAGCAGGGAGGATGTAGCCAAAAACATTCAGTACTTC. Protein sequence: CASREDVAKNIQYF.

The chain couples TRBV27 to TRBJ2-1; D is unresolved. Germline V gene data show CDR1 as MNHEY and CDR2 as SMNVEV (reference sequence). Trimming took 0 bases from V and 10 from J, leaving 16 bases between them. This CDR3 is 15 amino acids long. The CDR3 bases are TGTGCCAGCAGTTTATCCACCGTGGCGACAAGGGAGCAGTTCTTC. Translating gives CASSLSTVATREQFF.

The J gene is TRBJ2-3, the V gene TRBV2, with D possibly matching TRBD1 (6 bases). Trimming took off 6 bases at V and 2 bases at J, with 15 bases between the two ends. The V gene's germline CDR1 is SNHLY and CDR2 FYNNEI. There are 15 residues in the CDR3. DNA for the CDR3: TGTGCCAGCAGCGGACAGCGGATTTCCACAGATACGCAGTATTTT. The encoded protein is CASSGQRISTDTQYF.

The chain employs TRBV29-1 and TRBJ1-2, with 9 nucleotides matching TRBD1. With 6 bases clipped from V and 5 bases from J, the junction kept 7 bases outside the gene matches. The CDR3 covers 13 residues. Germline CDR1 SQVTM, CDR2 ANQGSEA. The CDR3 DNA is TGCAGCGTCCCCGGGACAGGGAAATATGGCTACACCTTC. The encoded protein is CSVPGTGKYGYTF.

The J gene is TRBJ1-2, the V gene TRBV28, with 7 bases that match TRBD1. V gave up 6 bases and J gave up 4 bases; unmatched junction bases: 5. From germline, CDR1 is MDHEN and CDR2 SYDVKM. This CDR3 spans 13 amino acids. As DNA, the CDR3 is TGTGCCAGCAGGGTGACAGGGCCCTATGGCTACACCTTC. It yields the protein CASRVTGPYGYTF.